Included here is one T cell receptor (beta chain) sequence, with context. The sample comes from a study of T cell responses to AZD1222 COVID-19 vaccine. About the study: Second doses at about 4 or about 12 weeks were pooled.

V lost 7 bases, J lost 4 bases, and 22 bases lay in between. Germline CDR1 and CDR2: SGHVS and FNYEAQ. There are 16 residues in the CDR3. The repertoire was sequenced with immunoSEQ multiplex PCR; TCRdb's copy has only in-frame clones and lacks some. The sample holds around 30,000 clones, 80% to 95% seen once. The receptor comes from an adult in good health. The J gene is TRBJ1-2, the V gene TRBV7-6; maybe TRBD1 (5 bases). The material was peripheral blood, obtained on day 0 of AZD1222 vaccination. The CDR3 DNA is TGTGCCAGCACCACGCCGGGGGGTGTTTTACCCTATGGCTACACCTTC. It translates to CASTTPGGVLPYGYTF.